These T cell receptor beta chains were read from a single sample in a study of T cells in Graves' hyperthyroidism and ophthalmopathy. In TCRdb, the multiplex PCR reads were re-called with MiXCR into one record per CDR3 protein. Of 550,000 to 800,000 distinct CDR3 sequences in the sample, roughly 15% were seen once. Sequenced input: blood. Receptor source: a man younger than 35 with Graves' hyperthyroidism. The CDR3 runs from the conserved cysteine through the conserved F or W. A D gene is named only where the DNA matches it firmly. Clone size is given for some rows only: seen once, a few or many times, or a class if the clone is expanded.

CDR3aa	CDR3nt	abundance	j_gene	d_gene	v_gene
CSVPGQGGTEAFF	TGCAGCGTTCCGGGACAGGGTGGGACTGAAGCTTTCTTT	many	TRBJ1-1	TRBD1	TRBV29-1
CSARDRIFYGYTF	TGCAGTGCTAGGGACAGGATTTTCTATGGCTACACCTTC	few	TRBJ1-2	TRBD1	TRBV20-1
CASSVTGQLNQPQHF	TGTGCCAGCAGCGTAACGGGACAACTAAATCAGCCCCAGCATTTT	many	TRBJ1-5	.	TRBV9
CASSSLAGTGFNNEQFF	TGTGCCAGCAGCTCCTTAGCCGGGACAGGGTTTAACAATGAGCAGTTCTTC	.	TRBJ2-1	TRBD1	TRBV7-9
CASSISVGNQPQHF	TGTGCCAGTAGTATATCCGTCGGCAATCAGCCCCAGCATTTT	.	TRBJ1-5	.	TRBV19
CASSDGGSGTEAFF	TGCGCCAGCAGTGATGGGGGGTCAGGCACTGAAGCTTTCTTT	.	TRBJ1-1	.	TRBV10-2
CASSQDSGTVNQPQHF	TGCGCCAGCAGCCAAGATTCTGGGACGGTAAATCAGCCCCAGCATTTT	few	TRBJ1-5	.	TRBV4-1
CASSQNSHGYTF	TGTGCCAGCAGCCAGAACAGCCATGGCTACACCTTC	many	TRBJ1-2	.	TRBV3-1
CASSGPGQGASYEQYF	TGTGCCAGCAGTGGACCCGGACAGGGGGCCTCCTACGAGCAGTACTTC	many	TRBJ2-7	TRBD1	TRBV28
CATSASRVEGSNEQFF	TGTGCCACCAGTGCCTCAAGGGTGGAAGGGAGCAATGAGCAGTTCTTC	.	TRBJ2-1	.	TRBV24-1
CSVEGLAGLTDTQYF	TGCAGCGTTGAAGGGCTAGCGGGTCTCACAGATACGCAGTATTTT	.	TRBJ2-3	TRBD2	TRBV29-1
CASSATSGGNTGELFF	TGTGCCAGCAGCGCTACTAGCGGGGGGAACACCGGGGAGCTGTTTTTT	few	TRBJ2-2	TRBD2	TRBV9
CASSLMGQNTEAFF	TGTGCCAGCAGCTTAATGGGGCAGAACACTGAAGCTTTCTTT	many	TRBJ1-1	.	TRBV7-2
CASSLVASGRRDTQYF	TGCGCCAGCAGCTTGGTGGCTAGCGGGAGGAGGGATACGCAGTATTTT	many	TRBJ2-3	TRBD2	TRBV5-1
CASSIGAGGTDTQYF	TGTGCCAGTAGTATTGGGGCAGGGGGCACAGATACGCAGTATTTT	.	TRBJ2-3	.	TRBV19
CASSLGSRRADEQFF	TGTGCCAGCAGCTTAGGATCCCGGCGGGCGGATGAGCAGTTCTTC	many	TRBJ2-1	.	TRBV7-8
CASSYIGTAGSPLHF	TGTGCCAGCAGTTACATCGGGACAGCCGGTTCACCCCTCCACTTT	few	TRBJ1-6	TRBD1	TRBV6-2/TRBV6-3
CASRPWRAYEQYF	TGTGCCAGCAGGCCCTGGCGGGCCTACGAGCAGTACTTC	few	TRBJ2-7	.	TRBV28
CASSFLGSGTGELFF	TGTGCCAGCAGTTTTCTTGGGTCCGGGACCGGGGAGCTGTTTTTT	.	TRBJ2-2	.	TRBV27
CASREPAGGPQGTQYF	TGCGCCAGCAGAGAACCAGCGGGAGGTCCCCAAGGGACGCAGTATTTT	.	TRBJ2-3	TRBD2	TRBV5-1
CASIRGGWANQPQHF	TGTGCCAGCATCCGAGGGGGGTGGGCCAATCAGCCCCAGCATTTT	.	TRBJ1-5	.	TRBV28
CASSSRTFSDTQYF	TGTGCCAGCAGCTCACGGACTTTCTCAGATACGCAGTATTTT	.	TRBJ2-3	.	TRBV7-2
CASSPARPMNTEAFF	TGCGCCAGCAGCCCTGCAAGGCCGATGAACACTGAAGCTTTCTTT	few	TRBJ1-1	.	TRBV4-1
CASSVEGARVNIQYF	TGTGCCAGCAGCGTAGAAGGGGCGAGGGTAAACATTCAGTACTTC	.	TRBJ2-4	.	TRBV9
CASSPAGRTNEKLFF	TGCGCCAGCAGCCCGGCAGGAAGAACTAATGAAAAACTGTTTTTT	.	TRBJ1-4	.	TRBV4-1
CAWSRTVESSYNSPLHF	TGTGCCTGGAGCCGGACAGTGGAAAGCTCCTATAATTCACCCCTCCACTTT	.	TRBJ1-6	.	TRBV30
CASRTLRVQPQHF	TGTGCCAGCAGAACACTTCGGGTTCAGCCCCAGCATTTT	many	TRBJ1-5	.	TRBV28
CSASVFGGRADEQYF	TGCAGTGCTAGTGTGTTCGGGGGGAGGGCCGACGAGCAGTACTTC	many	TRBJ2-7	TRBD2	TRBV20-1
CASSLEQGALQETQYF	TGCGCCAGCAGCTTAGAACAGGGGGCCTTACAAGAGACCCAGTACTTC	few	TRBJ2-5	TRBD1	TRBV5-1
CASSRGGAGQPQHF	TGTGCCAGCAGTAGAGGGGGGGCAGGACAGCCCCAGCATTTT	many	TRBJ1-5	.	TRBV6-1
CSVGGQGGEQYF	TGCAGCGTTGGAGGTCAGGGTGGCGAGCAGTACTTC	many	TRBJ2-7	.	TRBV29-1
CAISERYEQYF	TGTGCCATCAGTGAGAGATACGAGCAGTACTTC	many	TRBJ2-7	.	TRBV10-3
CASSAQGLSNQPQHF	TGTGCCAGCAGCGCACAGGGGCTTAGCAATCAGCCCCAGCATTTT	many	TRBJ1-5	TRBD1	TRBV12-3/TRBV12-4
CASSLSTSGISYNEQFF	TGTGCCAGCAGCTTATCTACTAGCGGGATATCGTACAATGAGCAGTTCTTC	few	TRBJ2-1	TRBD2	TRBV7-9
CASSPRPIGTGELFF	TGTGCCAGTAGTCCCCGGCCCATTGGCACCGGGGAGCTGTTTTTT	.	TRBJ2-2	.	TRBV19
CASSQDSARHDEQYF	TGCGCCAGCAGCCAAGATTCGGCCAGACACGACGAGCAGTACTTC	few	TRBJ2-7	.	TRBV4-3
CASSPGTGGHQPQHF	TGTGCCAGCAGCCCTGGGACAGGGGGCCATCAGCCCCAGCATTTT	few	TRBJ1-5	TRBD1	TRBV9
CASSQSPGQGYGYTF	TGCGCCAGCAGCCAGAGTCCGGGACAGGGGTATGGCTACACCTTC	few	TRBJ1-2	TRBD1	TRBV4-3
CASSPADTSGDEQYF	TGTGCCAGCAGTCCGGCGGATACTAGCGGGGACGAGCAGTACTTC	many	TRBJ2-7	TRBD2	TRBV28
CASRRLAYTGELFF	TGTGCCAGCAGAAGACTAGCTTACACCGGGGAGCTGTTTTTT	.	TRBJ2-2	TRBD2	TRBV6-2/TRBV6-3
CAWSGWDSSHPPYF	TGTGCCTGGAGTGGGTGGGACAGTTCCCATCCTCCGTACTTC	.	TRBJ2-5	TRBD1	TRBV30
CSVRPTTGGRSQYF	TGCAGCGTTCGTCCTACTACTGGCGGGAGGTCCCAGTATTTT	.	TRBJ2-3	TRBD2	TRBV29-1
CASSHTGTVNNEQFF	TGCGCCAGCAGCCATACCGGGACAGTTAACAATGAGCAGTTCTTC	many	TRBJ2-1	TRBD1	TRBV5-1
CASSPGLAEPYNEQFF	TGTGCCAGCAGTCCGGGACTAGCGGAGCCCTACAATGAGCAGTTCTTC	few	TRBJ2-1	TRBD2	TRBV6-4
CASSPRGSSGSTDTQYF	TGTGCCAGCAGCCCCAGGGGGAGTAGCGGGAGCACAGATACGCAGTATTTT	few	TRBJ2-3	.	TRBV4-2
CASSVDGGSRGYTF	TGTGCCAGCAGCGTAGATGGGGGGTCGCGTGGCTACACCTTC	few	TRBJ1-2	.	TRBV9
CASSFSLADPRTQYF	TGTGCCAGCAGCTTTAGTTTAGCGGACCCAAGGACCCAGTACTTC	many	TRBJ2-5	.	TRBV7-2
CASSFDGATEAFF	TGTGCCAGCAGCTTTGACGGGGCCACTGAAGCTTTCTTT	.	TRBJ1-1	.	TRBV7-9
CASKRLKSGELFF	TGTGCCAGCAAGAGGCTTAAATCCGGGGAGCTGTTTTTT	.	TRBJ2-2	.	TRBV11-2
CASSPPGGPLETQYF	TGTGCCAGCAGCCCCCCTGGGGGGCCTCTGGAGACCCAGTACTTC	once	TRBJ2-5	.	TRBV28
CASSLVRLAGNYNEQFF	TGTGCCAGCAGCTTAGTTCGGCTAGCGGGAAACTACAATGAGCAGTTCTTC	many	TRBJ2-1	TRBD2	TRBV11-2
CASSTTGGTYNEQFF	TGTGCCAGCAGTACAACAGGGGGGACCTACAATGAGCAGTTCTTC	.	TRBJ2-1	TRBD1	TRBV12-3/TRBV12-4